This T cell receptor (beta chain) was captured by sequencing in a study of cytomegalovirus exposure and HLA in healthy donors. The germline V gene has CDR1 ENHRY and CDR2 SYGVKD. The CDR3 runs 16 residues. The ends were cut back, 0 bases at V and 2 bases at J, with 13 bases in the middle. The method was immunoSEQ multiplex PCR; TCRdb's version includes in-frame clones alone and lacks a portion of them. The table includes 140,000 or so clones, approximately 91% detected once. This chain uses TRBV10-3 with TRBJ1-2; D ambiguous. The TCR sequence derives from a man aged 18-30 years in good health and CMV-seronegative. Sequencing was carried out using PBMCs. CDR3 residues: CAISESPGMSNYGYTF. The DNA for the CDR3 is TGTGCCATCAGTGAGTCCCCGGGGATGTCGAACTATGGCTACACCTTC.